This is a list of T cell receptor beta chains from one sample in a study of blood T cell repertoires in COVID-19. Here immunoSEQ multiplex PCR was the method, and the copy in TCRdb shows in-frame clones only, minus some. The sample has 55,000 to 60,000 clones; less than 85% are singletons. The sequenced sample consisted of peripheral blood. Every receptor here comes from a man between 65 and 79 years old with active COVID-19. Both conserved end residues are trimmed from each CDR3.

length	J	V	CDR3
12	TRBJ2-7	TRBV11-1	ASSLRTGGYEQY
12	TRBJ1-4	TRBV18	ASSRTGAVEKLF
12	TRBJ1-2	TRBV18	ASSPLRVSEGYT
13	TRBJ1-6	TRBV7-2	ASSLRRTENSPLH
11	TRBJ1-5	TRBV6-4	ASSTGRGQPQH
17	TRBJ2-1	TRBV4-3	ASSLTAVGGGLVYNEQF
14	TRBJ1-1	TRBV4-1	ASSQFLTGGMTEAF
11	TRBJ2-2	TRBV2	ASRSRITGELF
16	TRBJ2-1	TRBV7-8	ASSSGLAGVPEVNEQF
10	TRBJ2-1	TRBV15	ATSRDNNEQF
11	TRBJ2-7	TRBV11-3	ASSRNSGYEQY
14	TRBJ2-3	TRBV4-2	ASSPWGSGSTDTQY
13	TRBJ2-7	TRBV19	ASSIRHANSYEQY
14	TRBJ2-3	TRBV10-3	AISVGTSGSTDTQY
11	TRBJ1-1	TRBV5-1	ASSQTGGARAF
14	TRBJ2-3	TRBV7-2	ASSFRTSGSADTQY
10	TRBJ2-7	TRBV12-5	ASGLRSYEQY
15	TRBJ2-4	TRBV6-2/TRBV6-3	ASSSPGIAGGLRIQY
13	TRBJ2-1	TRBV9	ASSVVAGVYNEQF
16	TRBJ1-6	TRBV5-6	ASSLNRGQGTYNSPLH
13	TRBJ2-7	TRBV5-5	ASSLATGPVYEQY
13	TRBJ2-2	TRBV2	ASTRDRGPTGELF
14	TRBJ2-2	TRBV7-2	ASSWLAGDVTGELF
12	TRBJ1-2	TRBV5-1	ASSPDRANYGYT
12	TRBJ1-2	TRBV5-1	ASSLETGTPKGT
11	TRBJ2-5	TRBV15	ATSRAPGETQY
14	TRBJ2-3	TRBV7-2	ASSLGPSGSADTQY
11	TRBJ1-4	TRBV3-1/TRBV3-2	ASSQDLTPGLF
14	TRBJ1-2	TRBV18	ASSSGIRDRNYGYT
12	TRBJ2-1	TRBV19	ASATGSSYNEQF
13	TRBJ2-7	TRBV5-6	ASSFSGQGTYEQY
12	TRBJ2-3	TRBV20-1	SASTSGRTDTQY
13	TRBJ1-5	TRBV6-5	ASGTGTGRNQPQH
11	TRBJ2-1	TRBV12-3/TRBV12-4	ASRGLAYNEQF
14	TRBJ1-2	TRBV5-1	ASSPGGTPSNYGYT
13	TRBJ2-3	TRBV7-7	ASSLGLAYTDTQY
11	TRBJ2-7	TRBV5-6	ASSLGASYEQY
13	TRBJ2-1	TRBV7-2	ASSLDRGSYNEQF
16	TRBJ1-3	TRBV5-3	ARSGGQLKKSSGNTIY
13	TRBJ2-1	TRBV3-1/TRBV3-2	ASSQRGGLGNEQF
11	TRBJ2-5	TRBV27	ASSLGVQETQY
12	TRBJ1-1	TRBV7-9	ASSILYRASEAF